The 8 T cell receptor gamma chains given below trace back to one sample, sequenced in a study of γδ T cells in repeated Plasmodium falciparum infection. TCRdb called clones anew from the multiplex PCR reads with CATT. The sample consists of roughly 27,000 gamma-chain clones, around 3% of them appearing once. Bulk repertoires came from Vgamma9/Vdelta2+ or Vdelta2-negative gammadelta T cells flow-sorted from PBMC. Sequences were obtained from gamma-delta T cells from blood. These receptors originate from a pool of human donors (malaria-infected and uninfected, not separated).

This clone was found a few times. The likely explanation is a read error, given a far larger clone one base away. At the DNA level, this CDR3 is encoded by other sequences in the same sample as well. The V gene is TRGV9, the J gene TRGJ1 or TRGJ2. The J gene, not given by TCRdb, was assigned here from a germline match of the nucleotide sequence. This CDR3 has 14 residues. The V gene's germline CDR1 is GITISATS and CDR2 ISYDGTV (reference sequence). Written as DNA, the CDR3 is TGTGCCCTGTGGGAGGTGCATGGGAGTTATAAGAAACTCTTT. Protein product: CALWEVHGSYKKLF.

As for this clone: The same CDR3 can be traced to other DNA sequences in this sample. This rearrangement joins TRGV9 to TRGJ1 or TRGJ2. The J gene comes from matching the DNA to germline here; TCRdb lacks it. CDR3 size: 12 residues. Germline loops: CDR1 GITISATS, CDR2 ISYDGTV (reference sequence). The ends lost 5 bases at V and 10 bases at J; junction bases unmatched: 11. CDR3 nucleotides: TGTGCCTTGTGGGCCCGCCCGGGCAAGAAACTCTTT. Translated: CALWARPGKKLF.

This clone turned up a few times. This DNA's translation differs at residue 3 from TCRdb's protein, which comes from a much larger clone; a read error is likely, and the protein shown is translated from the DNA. CDR3 in amino acids: CAIWDGYKKLF. The CDR3 DNA reads TGTGCCATCTGGGATGGGTATAAGAAACTCTTT. The chain recombines TRGV4 with TRGJ1 or TRGJ2. Germline loops: CDR1 EGSTGY, CDR2 YDSYTSSV. The CDR3 contains 11 residues.

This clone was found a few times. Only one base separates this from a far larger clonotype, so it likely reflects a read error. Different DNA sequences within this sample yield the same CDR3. This CDR3 reads CATWDGWTYKKLF. The CDR3, as DNA: TGTGCCACCTGGGATGGGTGGACTTACAAGAAACTCTTT. The chain couples TRGV4 to TRGJ1 or TRGJ2. The J gene was missing in TCRdb and was found by matching the end of the DNA to germline. J was trimmed by 10 bases and V by 0 bases; bases with no gene match: 9. Germline CDR1 is EGSTGY and CDR2 is YDSYTSSV. The CDR3 totals 13 residues.

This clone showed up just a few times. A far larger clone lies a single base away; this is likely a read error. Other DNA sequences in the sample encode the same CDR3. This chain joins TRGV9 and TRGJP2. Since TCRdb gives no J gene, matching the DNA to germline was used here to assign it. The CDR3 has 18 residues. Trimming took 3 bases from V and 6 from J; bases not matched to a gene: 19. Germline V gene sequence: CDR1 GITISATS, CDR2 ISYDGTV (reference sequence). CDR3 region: CALWEPPENLGGDWIKTF. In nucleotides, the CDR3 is TGTGCCTTGTGGGAGCCGCCCGAGAATCTCGGTGGTGATTGGATCAAGACGTTT.

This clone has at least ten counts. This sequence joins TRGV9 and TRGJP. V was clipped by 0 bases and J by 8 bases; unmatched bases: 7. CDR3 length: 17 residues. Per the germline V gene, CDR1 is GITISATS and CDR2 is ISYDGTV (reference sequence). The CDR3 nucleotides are TGTGCCTTGTGGGAGGTGCCCTCTAAGTTGGGCAAAAAAATCAAGGTATTT. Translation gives CALWEVPSKLGKKIKVF.

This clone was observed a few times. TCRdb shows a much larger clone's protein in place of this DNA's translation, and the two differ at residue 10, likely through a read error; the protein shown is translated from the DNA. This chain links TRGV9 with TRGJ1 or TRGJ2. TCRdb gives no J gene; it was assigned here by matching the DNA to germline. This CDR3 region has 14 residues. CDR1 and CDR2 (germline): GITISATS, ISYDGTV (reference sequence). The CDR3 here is CALWEGLNYDKKLF. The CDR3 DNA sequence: TGTGCCTTGTGGGAGGGCCTCAATTATGATAAGAAACTCTTT.

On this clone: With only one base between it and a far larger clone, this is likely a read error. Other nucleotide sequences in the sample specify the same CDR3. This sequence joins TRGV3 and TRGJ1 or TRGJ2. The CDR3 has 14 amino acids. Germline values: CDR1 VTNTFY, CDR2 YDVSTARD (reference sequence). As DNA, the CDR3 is TGTGCCACCTGGGACCCCTTGACTTATTATAAGAAACTCTTC. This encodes CATWDPLTYYKKLF.